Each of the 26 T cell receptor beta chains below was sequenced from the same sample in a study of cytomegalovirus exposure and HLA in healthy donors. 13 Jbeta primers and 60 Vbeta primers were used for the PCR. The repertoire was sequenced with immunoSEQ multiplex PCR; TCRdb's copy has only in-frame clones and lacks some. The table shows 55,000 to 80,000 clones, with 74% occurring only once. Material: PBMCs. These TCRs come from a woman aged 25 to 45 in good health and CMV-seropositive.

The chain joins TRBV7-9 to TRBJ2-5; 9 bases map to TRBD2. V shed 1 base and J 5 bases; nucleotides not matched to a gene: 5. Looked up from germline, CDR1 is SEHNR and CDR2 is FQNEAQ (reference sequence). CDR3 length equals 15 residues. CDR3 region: CASSLDAGGRETQYF. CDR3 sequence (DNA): TGTGCCAGCAGCTTAGATGCGGGAGGGAGGGAGACCCAGTACTTC.

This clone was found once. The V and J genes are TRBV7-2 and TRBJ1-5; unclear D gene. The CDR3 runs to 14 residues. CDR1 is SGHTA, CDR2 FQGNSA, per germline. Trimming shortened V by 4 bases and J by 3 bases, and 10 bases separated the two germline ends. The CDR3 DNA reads TGTGCCAGCAGCTCCGACACCAACAATCAGCCCCAGCATTTT. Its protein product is CASSSDTNNQPQHF.

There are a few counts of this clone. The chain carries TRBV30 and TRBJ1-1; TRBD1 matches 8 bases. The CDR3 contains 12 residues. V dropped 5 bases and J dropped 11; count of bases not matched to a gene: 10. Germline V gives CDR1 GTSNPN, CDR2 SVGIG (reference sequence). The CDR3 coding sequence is TGTGCCTGGGCCGGGACAGGCTTCCTCGCTTTCTTT. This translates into CAWAGTGFLAFF.

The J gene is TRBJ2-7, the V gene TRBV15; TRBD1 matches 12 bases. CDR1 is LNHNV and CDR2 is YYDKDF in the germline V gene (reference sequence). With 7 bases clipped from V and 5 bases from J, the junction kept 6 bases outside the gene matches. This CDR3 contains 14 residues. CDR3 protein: CATNPGQGADEQYF. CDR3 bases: TGTGCCACCAACCCGGGACAGGGGGCCGACGAGCAGTACTTC.

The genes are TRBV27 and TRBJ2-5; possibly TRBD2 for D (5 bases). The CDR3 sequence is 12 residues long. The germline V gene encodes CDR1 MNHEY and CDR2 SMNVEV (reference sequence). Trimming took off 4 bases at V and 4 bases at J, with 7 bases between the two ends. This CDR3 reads CASSYEGETQYF. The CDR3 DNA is TGTGCCAGCAGTTATGAGGGAGAGACCCAGTACTTC.

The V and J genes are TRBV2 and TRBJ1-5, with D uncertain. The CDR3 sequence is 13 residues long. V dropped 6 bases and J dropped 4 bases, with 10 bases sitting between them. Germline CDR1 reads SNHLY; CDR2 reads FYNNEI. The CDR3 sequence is CASRTLANQPQHF. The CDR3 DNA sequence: TGTGCCAGCAGGACCCTAGCAAATCAGCCCCAGCATTTT.

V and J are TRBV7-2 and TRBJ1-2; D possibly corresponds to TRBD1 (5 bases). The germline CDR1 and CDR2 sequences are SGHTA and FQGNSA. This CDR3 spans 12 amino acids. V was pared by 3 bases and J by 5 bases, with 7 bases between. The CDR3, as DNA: TGTGCCAGCAGCTTGCAGGGTTATGGCTACACCTTC. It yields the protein CASSLQGYGYTF.

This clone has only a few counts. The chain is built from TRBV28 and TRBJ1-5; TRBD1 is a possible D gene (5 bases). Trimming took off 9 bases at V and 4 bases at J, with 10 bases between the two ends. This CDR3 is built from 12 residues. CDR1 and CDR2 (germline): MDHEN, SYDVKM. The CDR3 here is CASRTQNQPQHF. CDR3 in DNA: TGTGCCAGTCGGACACAGAATCAGCCCCAGCATTTT.

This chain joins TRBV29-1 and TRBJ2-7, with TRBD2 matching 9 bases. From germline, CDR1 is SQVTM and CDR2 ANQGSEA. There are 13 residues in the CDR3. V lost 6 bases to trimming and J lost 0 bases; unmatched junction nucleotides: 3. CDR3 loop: CSVGREGSYEQYF. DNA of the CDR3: TGCAGCGTGGGGCGGGAGGGCTCCTACGAGCAGTACTTC.

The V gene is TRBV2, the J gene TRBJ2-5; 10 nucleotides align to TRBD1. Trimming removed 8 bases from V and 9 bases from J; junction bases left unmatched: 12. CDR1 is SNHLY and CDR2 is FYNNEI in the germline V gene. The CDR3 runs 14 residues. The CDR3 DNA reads TGTGCCAGCGGCCGGGACAGGGGCTCGGGGGCCCAGTACTTC. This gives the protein CASGRDRGSGAQYF.

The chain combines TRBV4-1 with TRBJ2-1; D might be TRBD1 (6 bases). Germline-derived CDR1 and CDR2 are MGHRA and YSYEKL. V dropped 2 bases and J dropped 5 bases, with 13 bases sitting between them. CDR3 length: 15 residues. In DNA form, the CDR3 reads TGCGCCAGCAGCCAACCGGGACAAGCCGACAATGAGCAGTTCTTC. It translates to CASSQPGQADNEQFF.

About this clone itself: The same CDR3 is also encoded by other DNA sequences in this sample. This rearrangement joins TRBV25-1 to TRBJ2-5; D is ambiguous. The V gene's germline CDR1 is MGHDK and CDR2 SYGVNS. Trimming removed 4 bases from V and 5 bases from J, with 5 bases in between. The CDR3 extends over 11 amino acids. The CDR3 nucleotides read TGTGCCAGCAGTGCCAGGGAGACCCAGTACTTC. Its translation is CASSARETQYF.

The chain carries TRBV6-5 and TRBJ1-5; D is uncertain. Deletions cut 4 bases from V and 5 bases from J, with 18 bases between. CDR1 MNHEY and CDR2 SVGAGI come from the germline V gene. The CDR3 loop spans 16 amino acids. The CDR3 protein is CASSSSGGNRHQPQHF. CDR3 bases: TGTGCCAGCAGTTCCTCAGGAGGGAACCGCCATCAGCCCCAGCATTTT.

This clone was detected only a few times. This chain's CDR3 is CASSWDRALGYTF. The DNA of the CDR3 is TGTGCCAGCAGCTGGGACAGGGCACTTGGCTACACCTTC. The rearrangement links TRBV7-9 to TRBJ1-2, with TRBD1 matching over 9 bases. Germline CDR1 and CDR2: SEHNR and FQNEAQ (reference sequence). The ends lost 4 bases at V and 7 bases at J; junction bases unmatched: 4. This CDR3 comprises 13 residues.

The CDR3: CASTRNDRGYGYTF. The CDR3 region has the DNA TGTGCCAGCACCCGAAACGACAGGGGTTATGGCTACACCTTC. The chain couples TRBV2 to TRBJ1-2, with 8 positions matching TRBD1. Germline values: CDR1 SNHLY, CDR2 FYNNEI. The ends lost 7 bases at V and 5 bases at J; junction bases unmatched: 9. There are 14 residues in the CDR3.

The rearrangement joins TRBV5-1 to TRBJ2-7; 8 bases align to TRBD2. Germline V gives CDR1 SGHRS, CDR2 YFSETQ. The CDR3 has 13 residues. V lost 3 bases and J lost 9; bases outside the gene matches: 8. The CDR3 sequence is CASSSDSGNGQYF. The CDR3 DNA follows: TGCGCCAGCAGCTCCGATAGCGGGAACGGGCAGTACTTC.

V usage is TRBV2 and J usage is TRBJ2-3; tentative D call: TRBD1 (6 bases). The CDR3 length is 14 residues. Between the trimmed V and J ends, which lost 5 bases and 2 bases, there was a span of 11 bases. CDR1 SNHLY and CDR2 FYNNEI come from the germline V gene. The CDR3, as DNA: TGTGCCAGCAGTTCCGGGACAAACACAGATACGCAGTATTTT. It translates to CASSSGTNTDTQYF.

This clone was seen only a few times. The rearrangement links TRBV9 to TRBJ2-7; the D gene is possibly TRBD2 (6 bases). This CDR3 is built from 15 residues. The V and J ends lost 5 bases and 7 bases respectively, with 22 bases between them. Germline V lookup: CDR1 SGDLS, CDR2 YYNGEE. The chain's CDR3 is CASSGGTTSSGEQYF. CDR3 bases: TGTGCCAGCAGTGGAGGGACGACTAGTTCGGGGGAGCAGTACTTC.

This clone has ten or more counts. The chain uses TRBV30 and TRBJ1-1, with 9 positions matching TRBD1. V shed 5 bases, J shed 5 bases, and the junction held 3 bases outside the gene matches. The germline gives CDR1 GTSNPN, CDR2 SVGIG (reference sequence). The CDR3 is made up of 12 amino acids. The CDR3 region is CAWGQGRTEAFF. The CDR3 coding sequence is TGTGCCTGGGGACAGGGGAGAACTGAAGCTTTCTTT.

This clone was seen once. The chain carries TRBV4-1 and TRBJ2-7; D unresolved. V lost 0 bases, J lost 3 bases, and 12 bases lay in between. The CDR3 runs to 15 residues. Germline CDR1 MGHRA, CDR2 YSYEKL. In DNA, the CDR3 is TGCGCCAGCAGCCAAGATCCCGGCCCGGGCTACGAGCAGTACTTC. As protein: CASSQDPGPGYEQYF.

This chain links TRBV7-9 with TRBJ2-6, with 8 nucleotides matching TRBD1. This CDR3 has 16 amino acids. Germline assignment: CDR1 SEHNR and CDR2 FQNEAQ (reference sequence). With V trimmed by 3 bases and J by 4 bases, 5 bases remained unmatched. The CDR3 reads CASSFTGGSGANVLTF. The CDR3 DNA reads TGTGCCAGCAGCTTCACAGGGGGGTCCGGGGCCAACGTCCTGACTTTC.

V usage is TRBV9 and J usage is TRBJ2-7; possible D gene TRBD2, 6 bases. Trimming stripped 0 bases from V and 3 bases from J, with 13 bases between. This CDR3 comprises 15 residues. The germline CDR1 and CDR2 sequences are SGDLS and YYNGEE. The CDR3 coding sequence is TGTGCCAGCAGCGTAGCCAGCGGGTCACTCTACGAGCAGTACTTC. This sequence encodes CASSVASGSLYEQYF.

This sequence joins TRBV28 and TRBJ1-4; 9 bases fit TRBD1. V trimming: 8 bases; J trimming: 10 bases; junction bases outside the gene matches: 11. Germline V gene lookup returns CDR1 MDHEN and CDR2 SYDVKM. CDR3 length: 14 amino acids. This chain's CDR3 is CASDDPGTGTKLFF. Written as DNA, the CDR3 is TGTGCCAGCGACGACCCCGGGACAGGGACAAAACTGTTTTTT.

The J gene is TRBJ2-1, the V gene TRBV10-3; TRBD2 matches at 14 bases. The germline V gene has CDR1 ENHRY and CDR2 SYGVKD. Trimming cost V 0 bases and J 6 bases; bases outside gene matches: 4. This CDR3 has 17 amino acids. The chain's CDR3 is CAISESQTSGRANEQFF. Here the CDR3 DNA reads TGTGCCATCAGTGAGTCCCAGACTAGCGGGAGGGCCAATGAGCAGTTCTTC.

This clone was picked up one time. The DNA of the CDR3 is TGTGCCACCCAAAATAGGCGGGAGGGGGCCAACGTCCTGACTTTC. As protein: CATQNRREGANVLTF. This rearrangement joins TRBV7-9 to TRBJ2-6; 7 nucleotides match TRBD2. V shed 10 bases, J shed 4 bases, and the junction held 10 bases outside the gene matches. CDR3 length equals 15 residues. CDR1 SEHNR and CDR2 FQNEAQ come from the germline V gene (reference sequence).

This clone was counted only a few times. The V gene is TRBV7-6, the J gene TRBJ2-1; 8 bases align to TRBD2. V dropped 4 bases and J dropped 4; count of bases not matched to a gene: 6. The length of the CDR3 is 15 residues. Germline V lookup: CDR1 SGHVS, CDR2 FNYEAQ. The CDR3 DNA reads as TGTGCCAGCAGCTCCTCCGGGACTAGTTACAATGAGCAGTTCTTC. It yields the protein CASSSSGTSYNEQFF. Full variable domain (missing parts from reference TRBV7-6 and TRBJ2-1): GAGVSQSPRYKVTKRGQDVALRCDPISGHVSLYWYRQALGQGPEFLTYFNYEAQQDKSGLPNDRFSAERPEGSISTLTIQRTEQRDSAMYRCASSSSGTSYNEQFFGPGTRLTVL.